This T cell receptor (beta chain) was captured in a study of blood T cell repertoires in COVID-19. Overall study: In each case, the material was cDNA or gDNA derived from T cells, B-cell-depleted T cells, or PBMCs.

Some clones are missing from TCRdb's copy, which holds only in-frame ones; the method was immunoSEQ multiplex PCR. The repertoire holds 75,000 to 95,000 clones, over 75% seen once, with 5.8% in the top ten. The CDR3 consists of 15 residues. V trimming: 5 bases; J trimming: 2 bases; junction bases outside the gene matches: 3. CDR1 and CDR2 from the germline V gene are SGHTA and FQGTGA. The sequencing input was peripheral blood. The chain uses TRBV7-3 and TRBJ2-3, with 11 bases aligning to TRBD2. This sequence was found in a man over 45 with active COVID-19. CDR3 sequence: CASSRLAGSTDTQYF. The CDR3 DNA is TGTGCCAGCAGCAGACTAGCGGGGTCCACAGATACGCAGTATTTT.